These 20 T cell receptor beta chains originate from one sample sequenced in a study of blood T cell repertoires in COVID-19. This table comes from immunoSEQ multiplex PCR, and its TCRdb copy is limited to in-frame clones, with some not included. The table shows 250,000 to 350,000 clones, with about nine tenths occurring only once. The source material was peripheral blood. These TCRs come from a woman in her thirties with COVID-19, enrolled during active disease.

The V call is TRBV19, the J call TRBJ2-3; TRBD2 aligns across 13 bases. The CDR3 has 16 residues. After removal of 4 bases from V and 5 bases from J, the junction contained 6 bases not matched to a gene. CDR1 and CDR2 (germline): LNHDA, SQIVND (reference sequence). The CDR3 sequence: CASSSGLAGAVDTQYF. CDR3 nucleotides: TGTGCCAGTAGTAGCGGACTAGCGGGAGCTGTAGATACGCAGTATTTT.

V usage is TRBV5-1 and J usage is TRBJ2-2; 8 bases are shared with TRBD2. V was pared by 4 bases and J by 4 bases, with 6 bases of the junction left unmatched. The CDR3 covers 15 residues. Germline loops: CDR1 SGHRS, CDR2 YFSETQ. The CDR3 DNA follows: TGCGCCAGCAGCCAGGGACTAGGCACCACCGGGGAGCTGTTTTTT. It translates to CASSQGLGTTGELFF.

This clone was picked up a small number of times. A junction boundary mismatches the germline segment, possibly from a read error. In nucleotides, the CDR3 is TGTGCCAGCAGGTTAGGGCGGGGGACTAGCGGGAGTAGTGAGCAGTTCTTC. Its protein is CASRLGRGTSGSSEQFF. The chain is built from TRBV7-2 and TRBJ2-1, with TRBD2 identical over 14 bases. The CDR3 length is 17 residues. CDR1 SGHTA and CDR2 FQGNSA come from the germline V gene.

This clone was counted between two and nine times. The V and J genes are TRBV5-1 and TRBJ1-2, with 7 bases lining up with TRBD1. Trimming removed 4 bases from V and 4 bases from J; junction bases left unmatched: 4. Per germline, CDR1 SGHRS and CDR2 YFSETQ. The CDR3 covers 13 residues. The chain's CDR3 is CASSPDRSYGYTF. CDR3 bases: TGCGCCAGCAGCCCGGACAGGTCCTATGGCTACACCTTC.

The chain recombines TRBV3-1 (or the pseudogene TRBV3-2) with TRBJ2-7; D gene ambiguous. The CDR3 totals 17 residues. V gave up 0 bases and J gave up 3 bases, with 18 bases separating them. CDR1 LGHDT and CDR2 YNNKEL come from the germline V gene (reference sequence). In DNA, the CDR3 is TGTGCCAGCAGCCAAGAGGTTAGCCTTCCTCAACTCTACGAGCAGTACTTC. Encoded protein: CASSQEVSLPQLYEQYF.

V is TRBV3-1 (or the pseudogene TRBV3-2) and J is TRBJ2-1; D is possibly TRBD2 (6 bases). CDR1 and CDR2 from the germline V gene are LGHDT and YNNKEL (reference sequence). The ends were cut back, 1 base at V and 4 bases at J, with 11 bases in the middle. The CDR3 spans 15 residues. The CDR3 DNA reads as TGTGCCAGCAGCCAAGTGCTAGCGCTTTACAATGAGCAGTTCTTC. Protein product: CASSQVLALYNEQFF.

This chain links TRBV4-2 with TRBJ1-2, with a tentative D call TRBD1 (5 bases). Germline V gives CDR1 LGHNA, CDR2 YNFKEQ. This CDR3 has 15 amino acids. V dropped 0 bases and J dropped 2 bases, with 10 bases sitting between them. The CDR3 nucleotides read TGTGCCAGCAGCCAAGATGGACAATCCAACTATGGCTACACCTTC. Amino acids: CASSQDGQSNYGYTF.

The chain recombines TRBV10-1 with TRBJ1-1, with D maybe TRBD1 (5 bases). Between the trimmed V and J ends, which lost 0 bases and 1 base, there was a span of 12 bases. The CDR3 has 16 amino acids. The V gene's germline CDR1 is WNHNN and CDR2 SYGVQD (reference sequence). This chain's CDR3 is CASSESEGTQNTEAFF. CDR3 nucleotide sequence: TGCGCCAGCAGTGAGTCGGAGGGGACCCAGAACACTGAAGCTTTCTTT.

The chain combines TRBV4-1 with TRBJ2-1; D uncertain. The CDR3 covers 14 residues. Trimming took 3 bases from V and 2 from J, leaving 8 bases between them. Germline V gene lookup returns CDR1 MGHRA and CDR2 YSYEKL. The CDR3 region has the DNA TGCGCCAGCAGCCAGGCGGTTACCTACAATGAGCAGTTCTTC. This sequence encodes CASSQAVTYNEQFF.

This chain connects TRBV19 to TRBJ1-5; no reliable D call. Germline loops: CDR1 LNHDA, CDR2 SQIVND (reference sequence). CDR3 size: 17 residues. Trimming stripped 6 bases from V and 1 base from J, with 19 bases between. CDR3 nucleotide sequence: TGTGCCAGTAGAAACCCCTCCGGGGAGGGAAGCAATCAGCCCCAGCATTTT. It specifies CASRNPSGEGSNQPQHF.

The genes are TRBV5-6 and TRBJ1-2; 7 nucleotides line up with TRBD1. Germline V lookup: CDR1 SGHDT, CDR2 YYEEEE. The CDR3 loop spans 12 amino acids. The ends lost 2 bases at V and 8 bases at J; junction bases unmatched: 3. The CDR3 coding sequence is TGTGCCAGCAGCTTTACAGGGGTCGGCTACACCTTC. Its protein is CASSFTGVGYTF.

This chain uses TRBV24-1 with TRBJ2-1, with 12 bases aligning to TRBD2. The CDR3 has 16 residues. Trimming took 4 bases from V and 6 from J; bases not matched to a gene: 6. The germline V gene has CDR1 KGHDR and CDR2 SFDVKD. The CDR3 here is CATSDRETSGSNEQFF. The CDR3 region has the DNA TGTGCCACCAGTGACCGCGAGACTAGCGGGAGCAATGAGCAGTTCTTC.

The chain is built from TRBV28 and TRBJ1-5; the D gene is possibly TRBD1 (5 bases). The CDR3 sequence is 14 residues long. Germline assignment: CDR1 MDHEN and CDR2 SYDVKM. V was cut by 10 bases and J by 0 bases, with 13 bases left in between. CDR3 in amino acids: CATGGGSSNQPQHF. The CDR3 DNA reads TGTGCCACCGGGGGGGGGAGTAGCAATCAGCCCCAGCATTTT.

The V gene is TRBV6-5, the J gene TRBJ2-7, with D perhaps matching TRBD1 (6 bases). CDR1 is MNHEY and CDR2 is SVGAGI in the germline V gene. V dropped 6 bases and J dropped 0 bases, with 15 bases sitting between them. The CDR3 sequence is 15 residues long. As DNA, the CDR3 is TGTGCCAGCAGCCGCAGTACAGGGAGCTCCTACGAGCAGTACTTC. It encodes CASSRSTGSSYEQYF.

The rearrangement uses TRBV6-2 or TRBV6-3 and TRBJ1-1; 9 bases are a match to TRBD1. The CDR3 consists of 15 residues. The J segment lost 4 bases and the V segment lost 4 bases, leaving 7 bases of the junction unmatched. CDR1 and CDR2 from the germline V gene are MNHEY and SVGEGT. This CDR3 reads CASSSFDRGSTEAFF. Written as DNA, the CDR3 is TGTGCCAGCAGTTCCTTCGACAGGGGGAGCACTGAAGCTTTCTTT.

The J gene is TRBJ2-5, the V gene TRBV2; a possible D gene is TRBD1 (6 bases). CDR3 length equals 14 residues. V was clipped by 6 bases and J by 5 bases, with 16 bases between them. Germline CDR1 is SNHLY and CDR2 is FYNNEI. The CDR3 DNA sequence: TGTGCCAGCAGGGGGACGCCAGGGGAGGAGACCCAGTACTTC. This encodes CASRGTPGEETQYF.

The V gene is TRBV27, the J gene TRBJ2-3; D ambiguous. V was cut by 6 bases and J by 1 base, with 17 bases left in between. This CDR3 is built from 16 residues. Germline values: CDR1 MNHEY, CDR2 SMNVEV (reference sequence). The CDR3 here is CASSPYGSRGTDTQYF. CDR3 nucleotides: TGTGCCAGCAGCCCCTACGGCAGCCGGGGCACAGATACGCAGTATTTT.

This chain connects TRBV14 to TRBJ2-1; 9 bases are a match to TRBD2. Germline lookup yields CDR1 SGHDN and CDR2 FVKESK. CDR3 size: 16 residues. Trimming cost V 1 base and J 6 bases; bases outside gene matches: 7. CDR3 DNA sequence: TGTGCCAGCAGCCAAGTGGGGGCGGGAGGGATCAATGAGCAGTTCTTC. Its protein product is CASSQVGAGGINEQFF. Supplemented by reference TRBV14 and TRBJ2-1, the full variable domain reads EAGVTQFPSHSVIEKGQTVTLRCDPISGHDNLYWYRRVMGKEIKFLLHFVKESKQDESGMPNNRFLAERTGGTYSTLKVQPAELEDSGVYFCASSQVGAGGINEQFFGPGTRLTVL.

The V call is TRBV6-2 or TRBV6-3, the J call TRBJ1-1; D might be TRBD1 (5 bases). The V end was cut by 5 bases, the J end by 0 bases, with 7 bases between. CDR3 length: 13 residues. From germline, CDR1 is MNHEY and CDR2 SVGEGT. CDR3 residues: CASSGTLNTEAFF. CDR3 bases: TGTGCCAGCAGTGGGACTTTGAACACTGAAGCTTTCTTT.

J is TRBJ2-3 and V is TRBV19; TRBD2 aligns across 16 bases. Germline trimming cut 6 bases from V and 3 bases from J; bases unmatched to any gene: 0. The V gene's germline CDR1 is LNHDA and CDR2 SQIVND (reference sequence). CDR3 size: 15 residues. This chain's CDR3 is CASRGLAGGTDTQYF. DNA of the CDR3: TGTGCCAGTAGGGGACTAGCGGGAGGGACAGATACGCAGTATTTT.